The next 27 T cell receptor beta chains were all read from a single sample in a study of CD8+CD57+ T cells in acquired aplastic anemia. The sequenced patients had an expansion of CD8+CD57+ cells seen by flow cytometry. It was genomic DNA that served as the template for profiling TCR beta VDJ and CDR3. TCRdb reprocessed the reads with MiXCR, giving one entry per CDR3 protein. This table holds 130,000 or so distinct CDR3 sequences, approximately 61% found once. The sequenced sample was sorted CD4+, CD8+, or CD8+CD57+ T cells (not recorded which) from PBMCs. These TCRs come from a human donor with aplastic anemia.

The chain has TRBV29-1 and TRBJ2-7; D may be TRBD2 (6 bases). The CDR3 consists of 12 residues. In germline, CDR1 is SQVTM, CDR2 ANQGSEA. V gave up 6 bases and J gave up 2 bases, with 11 bases separating them. The CDR3 bases are TGCAGCGTCGGGGACTTTACCTACGAGCAGTACTTC. This translates into CSVGDFTYEQYF.

This clonotype was seen at least ten times. This rearrangement joins TRBV15 to TRBJ1-5; D is possibly TRBD1 (6 bases). The V gene lost 0 bases and the J gene lost 4 bases, with 10 bases spanning the gap. Germline assignment: CDR1 LNHNV and CDR2 YYDKDF (reference sequence). The CDR3 length is 15 residues. The chain's CDR3 is CATSREWTANQPQHF. DNA of the CDR3: TGTGCCACCAGCAGAGAATGGACAGCTAATCAGCCCCAGCATTTT.

This clonotype was recorded only once. Lacking the conserved final phenylalanine or tryptophan, this CDR3 likely reflects a read error. The CDR3 here is CATSRAANSYNEQFL. For the CDR3, the DNA is TGTGCCACCAGCAGAGCAGCTAACTCCTACAATGAGCAGTTCCTC. This chain joins TRBV15 and TRBJ2-1; no clear D. Germline V CDR1 and CDR2: LNHNV, YYDKDF (reference sequence). The CDR3 has 15 amino acids. The V end was cut by 1 base, the J end by 0 bases, with 7 bases between.

The J gene is TRBJ1-1, the V gene TRBV29-1, with TRBD1 matching over 7 bases. With 7 bases clipped from V and 2 bases from J, the junction kept 7 bases outside the gene matches. In germline, CDR1 is SQVTM, CDR2 ANQGSEA. This CDR3 is built from 13 residues. The CDR3 sequence: CSAPGQLNTEAFF. CDR3 bases: TGCAGCGCGCCGGGACAGCTTAACACTGAAGCTTTCTTT.

The chain recombines TRBV2 with TRBJ1-5; D is unclear. Trimming removed 6 bases at V and 5 bases at J, with 14 bases between. This CDR3 has 14 amino acids. Germline-derived CDR1 and CDR2 are SNHLY and FYNNEI. As DNA, the CDR3 is TGTGCCAGCAGCCCCCCACATCCAGATCAGCCCCAGCATTTT. This gives the protein CASSPPHPDQPQHF.

This clonotype has a count of ten or more. This chain links TRBV7-9 with TRBJ2-3, with 9 bases fitting TRBD2. There are 17 residues in the CDR3. Unmatched junction bases numbered 10, after V lost 2 bases and J lost 4 bases. Germline V gene data show CDR1 as SEHNR and CDR2 as FQNEAQ (reference sequence). CDR3 sequence (DNA): TGTGCCAGCAGCTTACCAGATATAGCGGGAGTGGCAGATACGCAGTATTTT. Amino acids: CASSLPDIAGVADTQYF.

The V call is TRBV20-1, the J call TRBJ1-6; 8 bases fit TRBD1. Germline V gives CDR1 DFQATT, CDR2 SNEGSKA (reference sequence). V dropped 3 bases and J dropped 7; count of bases not matched to a gene: 5. The CDR3 totals 14 residues. DNA for the CDR3: TGCAGTGCTAGTGACGGACAGGGAAATTCACCCCTCCACTTT. Its translation is CSASDGQGNSPLHF.

This clonotype appeared a single time. The rearrangement joins TRBV19 to TRBJ2-1; 7 bases are shared with TRBD2. CDR1 is LNHDA, CDR2 SQIVND, per germline (reference sequence). CDR3 length: 16 residues. V was pared by 4 bases and J by 4 bases, with 10 bases of the junction left unmatched. The CDR3 DNA is TGTGCCAGTAGTAACCCGCGGGAGTTGGGTTACAATGAGCAGTTCTTC. Its protein is CASSNPRELGYNEQFF. Full variable domain (rest looked up from reference TRBV19 and TRBJ2-1): DGGITQSPKYLFRKEGQNVTLSCEQNLNHDAMYWYRQDPGQGLRLIYYSQIVNDFQKGDIAEGYSVSREKKESFPLTVTSAQKNPTAFYLCASSNPRELGYNEQFFGPGTRLTVL.

The rearrangement uses TRBV24-1 and TRBJ2-3; 8 bases line up with TRBD2. The J segment lost 3 bases and the V segment lost 4 bases, leaving 5 bases of the junction unmatched. The CDR3 loop spans 15 amino acids. In germline, CDR1 is KGHDR, CDR2 SFDVKD. CDR3 amino acids: CATSDKRLATDTQYF. Here the CDR3 DNA reads TGTGCCACCAGTGACAAACGACTAGCGACAGATACGCAGTATTTT.

The genes are TRBV29-1 and TRBJ1-2, with D perhaps matching TRBD1 (5 bases). Trimming stripped 4 bases from V and 3 bases from J, with 18 bases between. Germline loops: CDR1 SQVTM, CDR2 ANQGSEA. This CDR3 spans 15 amino acids. CDR3 residues: CSVVEVLGVDYGYTF. The DNA for the CDR3 is TGCAGCGTTGTTGAGGTACTAGGGGTTGACTATGGCTACACCTTC.

On this clonotype itself: Given a much more abundant clone one base away, this may be a read error. This rearrangement joins TRBV25-1 to TRBJ2-7, with TRBD1 matching over 7 bases. There are 16 residues in the CDR3. The V gene's germline CDR1 is MGHDK and CDR2 SYGVNS. V shed 4 bases and J 0 bases; nucleotides not matched to a gene: 9. In DNA form, the CDR3 reads TGTGCCAGCAGTGCTCACAGGGGCCGAAACTCCTACGAGCAGTACTTC. Translating gives CASSAHRGRNSYEQYF.

The rearrangement links TRBV20-1 to TRBJ2-5; D is unresolved. The CDR3 spans 12 residues. Trimming cost V 6 bases and J 0 bases, with 8 bases left between them. CDR1 and CDR2 from the germline V gene are DFQATT and SNEGSKA (reference sequence). The CDR3, as DNA: TGCAGTGCCGCCACAGACCAAGAGACCCAGTACTTC. This codes for CSAATDQETQYF.

This clonotype was found a few times. The CDR3 does not end in the conserved phenylalanine or tryptophan, so this is likely a read error. V and J are TRBV29-1 and TRBJ2-7, with 9 nucleotides matching TRBD1. Germline trimming cut 7 bases from V and 3 bases from J; bases unmatched to any gene: 10. The CDR3 is 14 residues long. CDR1 is SQVTM, CDR2 ANQGSEA, per germline. The CDR3 reads CSAAGQGGGYEQYS. CDR3 DNA: TGCAGCGCCGCGGGACAGGGCGGGGGCTACGAGCAGTACTCC.

The chain recombines TRBV2 with TRBJ2-5; TRBD1 aligns across 10 bases. J gave up 5 bases and V 7 bases, and 10 bases lay outside the gene matches. The CDR3 runs 15 residues. Germline assignment: CDR1 SNHLY and CDR2 FYNNEI. The CDR3 loop reads CASMMGTGAWETQYF. Written as DNA, the CDR3 is TGTGCCAGCATGATGGGGACAGGGGCATGGGAGACCCAGTACTTC.

In regard to this clonotype: This may be a read error: a much more frequent sequence differs by one nucleotide. The chain joins TRBV7-2 to TRBJ2-5; 8 nucleotides agree with TRBD1. The CDR3 consists of 16 residues. Germline CDR1 and CDR2: SGHTA and FQGNSA. The CDR3: CARSLTGTGLQETQYF. The CDR3 bases are TGTGCCCGCAGCTTAACCGGGACAGGACTCCAAGAGACCCAGTACTTC. The whole variable domain, filled in from reference TRBV7-2 and TRBJ2-5, reads GAGVSQSPSNKVTEKGKDVELRCDPISGHTALYWYRQSLGQGLEFLIYFQGNSAPDKSGLPSDRFSAERTGGSVSTLTIQRTQQEDSAVYLCARSLTGTGLQETQYFGPGTRLLVL.

This rearrangement joins TRBV2 to TRBJ1-1; tentative D call: TRBD1 (5 bases). CDR3 size: 13 residues. V was shortened by 4 bases and J by 3 bases, with 9 bases between the two germline ends. Germline CDR1 SNHLY, CDR2 FYNNEI. CDR3 sequence reads: CASSGQWDTEAFF. The DNA for the CDR3 is TGTGCCAGCAGTGGACAGTGGGACACTGAAGCTTTCTTT.

Here the CDR3 reads CASGTTGEGQPQHF. The CDR3 nucleotides read TGTGCCAGCGGGACGACAGGGGAAGGTCAGCCCCAGCATTTT. This sequence joins TRBV6-1 and TRBJ1-5, with TRBD1 matching over 8 bases. Trimming at V came to 8 bases and at J to 6 bases, leaving 9 bases not matched to a gene. CDR1 is MNHNS and CDR2 is SASEGT in the germline V gene. The CDR3 totals 14 residues.

This clonotype showed up many times. The CDR3 region is CASSPGGGENEQFF. CDR3 bases: TGTGCCAGCAGCCCAGGGGGCGGCGAAAATGAGCAGTTCTTC. The chain carries TRBV7-9 and TRBJ2-1, with 8 bases matching TRBD1. Trimming cost V 5 bases and J 7 bases; bases outside gene matches: 7. The CDR3 length is 14 residues. The V gene's germline CDR1 is SEHNR and CDR2 FQNEAQ (reference sequence).

The chain joins TRBV2 to TRBJ1-5; no clear D. CDR3 length: 14 amino acids. The germline V gene has CDR1 SNHLY and CDR2 FYNNEI. V lost 4 bases to trimming and J lost 9 bases, with 16 bases between them. CDR3 nucleotide sequence: TGTGCCAGCAGTGCAATGGGTCCCATAGGGCCCCAGCATTTT. Translating gives CASSAMGPIGPQHF.

The rearrangement uses TRBV7-3 and TRBJ1-4; 7 nucleotides align to TRBD1. CDR3 size: 15 residues. Germline trimming cut 5 bases from V and 5 bases from J; bases unmatched to any gene: 8. Germline values: CDR1 SGHTA, CDR2 FQGTGA. The DNA of the CDR3 is TGTGCCAGCAGCGTAGGGGACAGCCGGAATGAAAAACTGTTTTTT. Translated, it gives CASSVGDSRNEKLFF.

This clonotype came up once. The gene calls are TRBV6-4 and TRBJ2-3; TRBD2 agrees at 8 bases. Germline V lookup: CDR1 MRHNA, CDR2 SNTAGT. With 6 bases clipped from V and 3 bases from J, the junction kept 8 bases outside the gene matches. The CDR3 sequence is 15 residues long. Written as DNA, the CDR3 is TGTGCCAGCAGCAACAGGACTAGCAAAACAGATACGCAGTATTTT. It encodes CASSNRTSKTDTQYF.

This clonotype turned up a few times. This chain joins TRBV24-1 and TRBJ2-6; D ambiguous. V was pared by 1 base and J by 4 bases, with 7 bases between. The CDR3 runs 15 residues. Germline-derived CDR1 and CDR2 are KGHDR and SFDVKD. The CDR3 region is CATSDFKRGANVLTF. In nucleotides, the CDR3 is TGTGCCACCAGTGATTTCAAGCGCGGGGCCAACGTCCTGACTTTC.

The J gene is TRBJ2-7, the V gene TRBV4-3; D tentatively fits TRBD1 or TRBD2 (6 bases each). Trimming stripped 4 bases from V and 4 bases from J, with 14 bases between. This CDR3 has 14 amino acids. Germline CDR1 reads LGHNA; CDR2 reads YSLEER. The CDR3 DNA follows: TGCGCCAGCAGCCCAGAGGGGGGCGGGTACGAGCAGTACTTC. This translates into CASSPEGGGYEQYF.

The chain recombines TRBV15 with TRBJ2-1; 9 bases align to TRBD1. Germline V gene lookup returns CDR1 LNHNV and CDR2 YYDKDF (reference sequence). The CDR3 contains 17 residues. Losses at the gene ends were 3 bases for V and 4 bases for J; bases not matched to a gene: 10. DNA for the CDR3: TGTGCCACCAGCAGCTCCAGCCGCGGACAGGGGTACAATGAGCAGTTCTTC. Amino acid sequence: CATSSSSRGQGYNEQFF.

This clonotype was seen a few times. The V call is TRBV30, the J call TRBJ2-1; 7 nucleotides line up with TRBD1. V lost 2 bases, J lost 10 bases, and 8 bases stayed unmatched. CDR3 length equals 13 residues. Germline V lookup: CDR1 GTSNPN, CDR2 SVGIG (reference sequence). The CDR3 reads CAWSRSGQSEQFF. The DNA for the CDR3 is TGTGCCTGGAGTAGATCGGGACAGTCGGAGCAGTTCTTC.

The chain recombines TRBV15 with TRBJ2-7; maybe TRBD1 (5 bases). The germline CDR1 and CDR2 sequences are LNHNV and YYDKDF (reference sequence). The V end lost 0 bases, the J end lost 5 bases, and 11 bases lay between the germline ends. The CDR3 is 14 residues long. CDR3 residues: CATSRDLQGHEQYF. The CDR3, as DNA: TGTGCCACCAGCAGAGATCTTCAGGGCCACGAGCAGTACTTC.

This chain connects TRBV7-6 to TRBJ2-5; D uncertain. From germline, CDR1 is SGHVS and CDR2 FNYEAQ. Trimming removed 6 bases from V and 9 bases from J, with 11 bases in between. CDR3 size: 11 residues. The CDR3 nucleotides are TGTGCCAGCAGTCACGACGGTCCCCAGTACTTC. The encoded protein is CASSHDGPQYF.